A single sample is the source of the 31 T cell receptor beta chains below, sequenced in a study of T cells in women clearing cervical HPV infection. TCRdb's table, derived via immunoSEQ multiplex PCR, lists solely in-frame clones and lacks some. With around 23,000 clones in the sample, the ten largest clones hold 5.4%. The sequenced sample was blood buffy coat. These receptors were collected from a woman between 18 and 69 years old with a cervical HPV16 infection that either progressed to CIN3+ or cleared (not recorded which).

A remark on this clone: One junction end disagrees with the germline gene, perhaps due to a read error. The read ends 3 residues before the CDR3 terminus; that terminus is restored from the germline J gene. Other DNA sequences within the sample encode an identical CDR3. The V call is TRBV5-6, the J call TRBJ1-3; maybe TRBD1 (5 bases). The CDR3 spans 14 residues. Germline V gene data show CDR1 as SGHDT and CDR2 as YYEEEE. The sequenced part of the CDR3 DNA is TGTGCCAGCAGCCTGAGGGGAGGTGGAAACACT. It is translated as CASSLRGGGNT. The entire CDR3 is CASSLRGGGNTIYF.

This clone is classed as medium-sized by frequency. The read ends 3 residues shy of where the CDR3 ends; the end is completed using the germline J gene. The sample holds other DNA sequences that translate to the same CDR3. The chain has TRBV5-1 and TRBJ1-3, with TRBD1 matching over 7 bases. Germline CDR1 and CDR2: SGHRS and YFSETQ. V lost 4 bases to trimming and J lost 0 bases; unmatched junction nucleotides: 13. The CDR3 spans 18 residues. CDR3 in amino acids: CASSPSPGQELSGNTIYF. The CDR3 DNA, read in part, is TGCGCCAGCAGCCCTTCCCCCGGACAGGAGCTCTCTGGAAACACC.

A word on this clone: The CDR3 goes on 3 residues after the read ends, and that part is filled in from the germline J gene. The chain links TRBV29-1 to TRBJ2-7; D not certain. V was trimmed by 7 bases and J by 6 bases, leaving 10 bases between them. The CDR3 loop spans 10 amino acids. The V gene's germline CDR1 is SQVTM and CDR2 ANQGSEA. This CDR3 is CSATSGEQYF. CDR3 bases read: TGCAGCGCCACCTCCGGCGAG.

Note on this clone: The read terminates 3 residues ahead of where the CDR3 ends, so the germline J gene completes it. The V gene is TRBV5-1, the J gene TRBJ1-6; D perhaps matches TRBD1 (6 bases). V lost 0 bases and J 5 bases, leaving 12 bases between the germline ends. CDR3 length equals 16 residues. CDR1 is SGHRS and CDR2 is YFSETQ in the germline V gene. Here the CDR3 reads CASSLGGQTNNSPLHF. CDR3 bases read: TGCGCCAGCAGCTTGGGAGGACAGACTAATAATTCACCC.

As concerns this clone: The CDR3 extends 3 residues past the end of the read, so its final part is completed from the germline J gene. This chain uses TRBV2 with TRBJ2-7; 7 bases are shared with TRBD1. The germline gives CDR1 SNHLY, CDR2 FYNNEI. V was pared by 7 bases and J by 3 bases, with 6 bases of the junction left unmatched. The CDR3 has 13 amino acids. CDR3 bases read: TGTGCCAGCACCCGGACAGGACGCTACGAG. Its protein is CASTRTGRYE. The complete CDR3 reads CASTRTGRYEQYF. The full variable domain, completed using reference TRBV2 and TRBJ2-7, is EPEVTQTPSHQVTQMGQEVILRCVPISNHLYFYWYRQILGQKVEFLVSFYNNEISEKSEIFDDQFSVERPDGSNFTLKIRSTKLEDSAMYFCASTRTGRYEQYFGPGTRLTVT.

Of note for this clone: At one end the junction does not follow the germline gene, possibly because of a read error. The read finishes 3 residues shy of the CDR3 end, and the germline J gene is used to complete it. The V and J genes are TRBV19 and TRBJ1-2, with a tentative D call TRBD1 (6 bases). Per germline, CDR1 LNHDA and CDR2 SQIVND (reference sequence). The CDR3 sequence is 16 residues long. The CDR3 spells CASSIGASGGAHGYTF. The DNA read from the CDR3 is TGTGCCAGTAGTATCGGAGCTAGCGGGGGGGCGCATGGG.

The covered CDR3 bases are TGTGCCAGCAGTTACTCGACTTCTAGCGGGGGTACGGAGACC. Encoded protein: CASSYSTSSGGTET. The full CDR3 sequence reads CASSYSTSSGGTETQYF. The V call is TRBV6-2 or TRBV6-3, the J call TRBJ2-5; 10 bases are shared with TRBD2. With the read ending 3 residues before the CDR3 end, the germline J gene is used to fill in that end. The CDR3 covers 17 residues. The germline V gene has CDR1 MNHEY and CDR2 SVGEGT. J lost 5 bases, V lost 0 bases, and 9 bases had no gene match.

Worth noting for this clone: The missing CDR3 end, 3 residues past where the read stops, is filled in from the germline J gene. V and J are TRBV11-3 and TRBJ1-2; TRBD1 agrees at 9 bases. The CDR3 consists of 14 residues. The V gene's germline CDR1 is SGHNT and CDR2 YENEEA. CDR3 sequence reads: CASSHRDRANDYTF. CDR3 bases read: TGTGCCAGCAGCCACCGGGACAGGGCTAACGAC.

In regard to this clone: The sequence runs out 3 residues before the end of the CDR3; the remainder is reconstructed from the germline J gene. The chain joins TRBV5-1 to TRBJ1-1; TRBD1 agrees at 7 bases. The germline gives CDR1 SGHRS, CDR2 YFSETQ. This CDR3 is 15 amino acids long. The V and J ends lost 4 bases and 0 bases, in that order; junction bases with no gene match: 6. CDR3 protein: CASSERQGMNTEAFF. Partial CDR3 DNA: TGCGCCAGCAGCGAGCGACAGGGAATGAACACTGAA. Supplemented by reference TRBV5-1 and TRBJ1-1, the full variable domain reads KAGVTQTPRYLIKTRGQQVTLSCSPISGHRSVSWYQQTPGQGLQFLFEYFSETQRNKGNFPGRFSGRQFSNSRSEMNVSTLELGDSALYLCASSERQGMNTEAFFGQGTRLTVV.

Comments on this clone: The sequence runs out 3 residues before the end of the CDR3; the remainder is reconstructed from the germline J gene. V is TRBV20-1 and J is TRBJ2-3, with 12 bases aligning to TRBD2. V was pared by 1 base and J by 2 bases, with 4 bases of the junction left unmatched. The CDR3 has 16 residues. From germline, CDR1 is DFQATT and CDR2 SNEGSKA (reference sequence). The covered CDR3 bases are TGCAGTGCTAGAGTTGGGACTAGCGGGCCCACAGATACG. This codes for CSARVGTSGPTDT. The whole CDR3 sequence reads CSARVGTSGPTDTQYF.

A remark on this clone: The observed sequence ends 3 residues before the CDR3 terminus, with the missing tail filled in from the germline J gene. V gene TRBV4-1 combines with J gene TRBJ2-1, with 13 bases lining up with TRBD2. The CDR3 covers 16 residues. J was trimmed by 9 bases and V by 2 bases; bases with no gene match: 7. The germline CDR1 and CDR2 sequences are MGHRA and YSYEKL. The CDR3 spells CASSQRGLAGNVEQFF. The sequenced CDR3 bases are TGCGCCAGCAGCCAAAGGGGACTAGCGGGGAACGTTGAG.

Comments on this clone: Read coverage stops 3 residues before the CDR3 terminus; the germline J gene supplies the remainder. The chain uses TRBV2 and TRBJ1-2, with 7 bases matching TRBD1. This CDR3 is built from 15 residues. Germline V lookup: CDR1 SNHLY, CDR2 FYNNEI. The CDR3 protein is CASKSDRAVYYDYTF. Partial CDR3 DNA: TGTGCCAGCAAGTCTGACAGGGCTGTTTACTACGAC.

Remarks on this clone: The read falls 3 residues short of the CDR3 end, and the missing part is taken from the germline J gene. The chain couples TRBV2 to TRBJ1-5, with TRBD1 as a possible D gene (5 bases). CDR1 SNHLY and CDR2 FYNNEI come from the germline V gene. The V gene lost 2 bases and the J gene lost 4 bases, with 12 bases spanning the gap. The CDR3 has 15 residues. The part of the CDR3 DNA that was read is TGTGCCAGCAGTGAAAGCAGGGTAACGAATCAGCCC. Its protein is CASSESRVTNQP. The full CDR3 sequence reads CASSESRVTNQPQHF.

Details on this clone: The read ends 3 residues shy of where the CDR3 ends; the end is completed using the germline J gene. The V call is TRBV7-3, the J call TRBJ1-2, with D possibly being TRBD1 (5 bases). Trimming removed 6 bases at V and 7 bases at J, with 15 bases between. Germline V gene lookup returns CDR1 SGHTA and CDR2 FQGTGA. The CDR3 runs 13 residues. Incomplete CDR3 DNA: TGTGCCAGCAGTAAAACCCCGCAGGGTGGC. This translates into CASSKTPQGG. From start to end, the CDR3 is CASSKTPQGGYTF.

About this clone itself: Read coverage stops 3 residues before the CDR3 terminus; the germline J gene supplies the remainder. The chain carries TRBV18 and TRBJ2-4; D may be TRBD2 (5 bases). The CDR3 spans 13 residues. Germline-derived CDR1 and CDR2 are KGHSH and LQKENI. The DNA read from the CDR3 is TGTGCCAGCTCACCACAGGCAGACTATGGT. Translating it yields CASSPQADYG. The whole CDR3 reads CASSPQADYGQYF.

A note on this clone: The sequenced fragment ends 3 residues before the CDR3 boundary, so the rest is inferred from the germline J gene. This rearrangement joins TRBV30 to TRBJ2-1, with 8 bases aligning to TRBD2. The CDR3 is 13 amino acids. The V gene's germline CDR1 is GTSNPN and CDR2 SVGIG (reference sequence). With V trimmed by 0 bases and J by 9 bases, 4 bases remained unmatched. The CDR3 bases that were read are TGTGCCTGGAGTGTGGGACTAGACGGTGAG. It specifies CAWSVGLDGE. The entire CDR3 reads CAWSVGLDGEQFF.

CDR3 DNA (partial): TGTGCCATCAGTGACAGGACAGGGGCCCAAGAGACC. Its translation: CAISDRTGAQET. The complete CDR3 protein is CAISDRTGAQETQYF. The V call is TRBV10-3, the J call TRBJ2-5, with 9 nucleotides matching TRBD1. Read sequence stops 3 residues before the CDR3 end, and the germline J gene provides the missing end. V lost 3 bases and J lost 1; bases outside the gene matches: 3. This CDR3 spans 15 amino acids. The germline V gene has CDR1 ENHRY and CDR2 SYGVKD.

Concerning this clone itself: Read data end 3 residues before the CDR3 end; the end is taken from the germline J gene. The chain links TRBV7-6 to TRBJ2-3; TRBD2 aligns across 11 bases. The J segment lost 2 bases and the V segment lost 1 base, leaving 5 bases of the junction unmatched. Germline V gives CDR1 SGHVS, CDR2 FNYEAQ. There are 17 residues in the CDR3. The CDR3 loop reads CASSLGLAGTYTDTQYF. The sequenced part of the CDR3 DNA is TGTGCCAGCAGCTTAGGACTAGCGGGGACCTACACAGATACG.

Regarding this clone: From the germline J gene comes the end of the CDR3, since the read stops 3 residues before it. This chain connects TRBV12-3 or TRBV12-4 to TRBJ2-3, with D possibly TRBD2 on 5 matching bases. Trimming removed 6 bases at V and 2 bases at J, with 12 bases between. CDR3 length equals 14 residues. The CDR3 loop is CASRRPRVTDTQYF. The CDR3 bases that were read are TGTGCCAGCAGAAGACCGAGGGTCACAGATACG.

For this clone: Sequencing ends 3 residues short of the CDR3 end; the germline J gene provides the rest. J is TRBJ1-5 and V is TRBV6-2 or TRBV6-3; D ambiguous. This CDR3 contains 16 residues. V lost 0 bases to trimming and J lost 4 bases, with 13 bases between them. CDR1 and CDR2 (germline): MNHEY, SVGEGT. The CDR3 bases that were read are TGTGCCAGCAGTTACTCCGGCGGGTTTACTAATCAGCCC. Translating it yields CASSYSGGFTNQP. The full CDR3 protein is CASSYSGGFTNQPQHF.

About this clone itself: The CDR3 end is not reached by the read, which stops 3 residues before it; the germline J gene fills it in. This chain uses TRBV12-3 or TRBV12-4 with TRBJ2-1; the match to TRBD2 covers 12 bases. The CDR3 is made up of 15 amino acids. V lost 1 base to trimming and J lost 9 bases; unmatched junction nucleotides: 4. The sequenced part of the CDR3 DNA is TGTGCCAGCAGTTTAGGGACTAGCGGGGCCGGTGAG. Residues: CASSLGTSGAGE. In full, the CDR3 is CASSLGTSGAGEQFF.

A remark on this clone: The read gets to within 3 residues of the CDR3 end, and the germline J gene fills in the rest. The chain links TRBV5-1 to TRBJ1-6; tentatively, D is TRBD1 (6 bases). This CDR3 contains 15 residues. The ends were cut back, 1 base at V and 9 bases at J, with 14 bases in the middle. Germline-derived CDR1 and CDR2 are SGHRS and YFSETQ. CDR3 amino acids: CASSLMGGALSPLHF. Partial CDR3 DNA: TGCGCCAGCAGCTTGATGGGGGGGGCGCTTTCACCC.

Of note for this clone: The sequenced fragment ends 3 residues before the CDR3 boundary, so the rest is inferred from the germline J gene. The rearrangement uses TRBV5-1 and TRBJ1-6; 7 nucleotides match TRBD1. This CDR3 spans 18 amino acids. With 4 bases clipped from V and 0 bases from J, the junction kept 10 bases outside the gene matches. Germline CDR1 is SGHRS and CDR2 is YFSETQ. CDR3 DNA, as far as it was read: TGCGCCAGCAGCCCCCTCCGGGACAGCAGCTCCTATAATTCACCC. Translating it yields CASSPLRDSSSYNSP. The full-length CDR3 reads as CASSPLRDSSSYNSPLHF.

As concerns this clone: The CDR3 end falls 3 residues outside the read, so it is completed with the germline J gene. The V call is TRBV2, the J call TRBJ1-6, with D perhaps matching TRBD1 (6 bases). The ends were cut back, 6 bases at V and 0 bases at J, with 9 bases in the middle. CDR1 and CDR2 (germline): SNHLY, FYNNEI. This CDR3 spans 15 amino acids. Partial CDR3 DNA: TGTGCCAGCAGAGGGACACTCTCCTATAATTCACCC. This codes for CASRGTLSYNSP. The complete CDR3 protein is CASRGTLSYNSPLHF.

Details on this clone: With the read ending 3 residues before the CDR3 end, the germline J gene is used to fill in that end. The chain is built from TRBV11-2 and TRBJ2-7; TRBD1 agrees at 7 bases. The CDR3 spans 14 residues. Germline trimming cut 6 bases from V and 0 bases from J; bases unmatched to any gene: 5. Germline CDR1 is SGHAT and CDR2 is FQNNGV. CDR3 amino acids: CASSPGTVSYEQYF. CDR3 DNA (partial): TGTGCCAGCAGTCCCGGGACAGTCTCCTACGAG.

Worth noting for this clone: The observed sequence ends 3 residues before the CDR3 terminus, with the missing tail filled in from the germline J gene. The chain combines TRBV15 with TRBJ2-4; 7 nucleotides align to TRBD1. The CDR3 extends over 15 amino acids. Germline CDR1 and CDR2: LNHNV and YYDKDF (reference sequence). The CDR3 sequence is CATSAGTGTVRIQYF. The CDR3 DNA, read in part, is TGTGCCACCAGCGCCGGTACTGGGACAGTTAGGATT.

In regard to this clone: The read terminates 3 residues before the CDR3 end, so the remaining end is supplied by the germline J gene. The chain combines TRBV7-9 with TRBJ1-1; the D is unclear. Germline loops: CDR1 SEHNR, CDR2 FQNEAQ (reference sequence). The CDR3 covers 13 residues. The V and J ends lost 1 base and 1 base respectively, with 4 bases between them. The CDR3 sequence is CASSLEGNTEAFF. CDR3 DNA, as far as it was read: TGTGCCAGCAGCTTAGAGGGGAACACTGAA. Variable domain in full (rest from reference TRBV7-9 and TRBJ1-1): DTGVSQNPRHKITKRGQNVTFRCDPISEHNRLYWYRQTLGQGPEFLTYFQNEAQLEKSRLLSDRFSAERPKGSFSTLEIQRTEQGDSAMYLCASSLEGNTEAFFGQGTRLTVV.

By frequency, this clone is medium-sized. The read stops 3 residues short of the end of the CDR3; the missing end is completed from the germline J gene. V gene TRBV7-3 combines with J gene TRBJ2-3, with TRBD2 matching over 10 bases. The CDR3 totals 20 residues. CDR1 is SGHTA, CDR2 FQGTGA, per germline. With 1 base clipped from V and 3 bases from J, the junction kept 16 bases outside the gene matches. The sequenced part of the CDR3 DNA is TGTGCCAGCAGCTTAATGGGGCTAGCGGGAGTCGATTTCTGGACAGATACG. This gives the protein CASSLMGLAGVDFWTDT. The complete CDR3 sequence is CASSLMGLAGVDFWTDTQYF.

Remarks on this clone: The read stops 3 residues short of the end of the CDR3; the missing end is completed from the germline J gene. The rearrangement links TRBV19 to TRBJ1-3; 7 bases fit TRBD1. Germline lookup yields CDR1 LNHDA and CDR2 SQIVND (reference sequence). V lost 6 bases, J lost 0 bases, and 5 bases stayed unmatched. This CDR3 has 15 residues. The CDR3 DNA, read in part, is TGTGCCAGTAGAGGACAGGCCCTCTCTGGAAACACC. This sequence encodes CASRGQALSGNT. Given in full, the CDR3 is CASRGQALSGNTIYF.

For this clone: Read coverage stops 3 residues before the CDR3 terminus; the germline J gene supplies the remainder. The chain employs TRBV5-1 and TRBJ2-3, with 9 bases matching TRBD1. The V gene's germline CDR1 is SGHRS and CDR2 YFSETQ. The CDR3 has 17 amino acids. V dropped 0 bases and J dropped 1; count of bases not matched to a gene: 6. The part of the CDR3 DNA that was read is TGCGCCAGCAGCTTGGGGACAGGGGCCAGACGCACAGATACG. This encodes CASSLGTGARRTDT. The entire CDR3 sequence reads CASSLGTGARRTDTQYF.

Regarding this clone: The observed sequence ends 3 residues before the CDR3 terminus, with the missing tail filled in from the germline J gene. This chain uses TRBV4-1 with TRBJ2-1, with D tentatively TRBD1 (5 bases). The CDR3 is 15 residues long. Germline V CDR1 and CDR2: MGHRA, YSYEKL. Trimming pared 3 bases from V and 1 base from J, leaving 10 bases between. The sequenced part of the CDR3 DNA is TGCGCCAGCAGCCACCAACAGGATTCCTACAATGAG. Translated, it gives CASSHQQDSYNE. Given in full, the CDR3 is CASSHQQDSYNEQFF.